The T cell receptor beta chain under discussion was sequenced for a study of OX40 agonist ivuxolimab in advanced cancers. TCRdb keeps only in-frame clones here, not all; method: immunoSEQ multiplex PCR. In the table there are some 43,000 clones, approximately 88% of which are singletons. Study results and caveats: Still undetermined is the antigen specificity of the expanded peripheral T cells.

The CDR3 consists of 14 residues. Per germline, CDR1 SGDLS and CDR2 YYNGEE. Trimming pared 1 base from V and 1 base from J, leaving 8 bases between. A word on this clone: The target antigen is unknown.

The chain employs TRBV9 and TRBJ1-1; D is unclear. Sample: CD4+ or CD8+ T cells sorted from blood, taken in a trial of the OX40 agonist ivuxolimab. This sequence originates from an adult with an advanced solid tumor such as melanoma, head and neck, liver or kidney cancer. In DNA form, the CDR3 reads TGTGCCAGCAGCGTAAGCCATAGGAACACTGAAGCTTTCTTT. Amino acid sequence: CASSVSHRNTEAFF.